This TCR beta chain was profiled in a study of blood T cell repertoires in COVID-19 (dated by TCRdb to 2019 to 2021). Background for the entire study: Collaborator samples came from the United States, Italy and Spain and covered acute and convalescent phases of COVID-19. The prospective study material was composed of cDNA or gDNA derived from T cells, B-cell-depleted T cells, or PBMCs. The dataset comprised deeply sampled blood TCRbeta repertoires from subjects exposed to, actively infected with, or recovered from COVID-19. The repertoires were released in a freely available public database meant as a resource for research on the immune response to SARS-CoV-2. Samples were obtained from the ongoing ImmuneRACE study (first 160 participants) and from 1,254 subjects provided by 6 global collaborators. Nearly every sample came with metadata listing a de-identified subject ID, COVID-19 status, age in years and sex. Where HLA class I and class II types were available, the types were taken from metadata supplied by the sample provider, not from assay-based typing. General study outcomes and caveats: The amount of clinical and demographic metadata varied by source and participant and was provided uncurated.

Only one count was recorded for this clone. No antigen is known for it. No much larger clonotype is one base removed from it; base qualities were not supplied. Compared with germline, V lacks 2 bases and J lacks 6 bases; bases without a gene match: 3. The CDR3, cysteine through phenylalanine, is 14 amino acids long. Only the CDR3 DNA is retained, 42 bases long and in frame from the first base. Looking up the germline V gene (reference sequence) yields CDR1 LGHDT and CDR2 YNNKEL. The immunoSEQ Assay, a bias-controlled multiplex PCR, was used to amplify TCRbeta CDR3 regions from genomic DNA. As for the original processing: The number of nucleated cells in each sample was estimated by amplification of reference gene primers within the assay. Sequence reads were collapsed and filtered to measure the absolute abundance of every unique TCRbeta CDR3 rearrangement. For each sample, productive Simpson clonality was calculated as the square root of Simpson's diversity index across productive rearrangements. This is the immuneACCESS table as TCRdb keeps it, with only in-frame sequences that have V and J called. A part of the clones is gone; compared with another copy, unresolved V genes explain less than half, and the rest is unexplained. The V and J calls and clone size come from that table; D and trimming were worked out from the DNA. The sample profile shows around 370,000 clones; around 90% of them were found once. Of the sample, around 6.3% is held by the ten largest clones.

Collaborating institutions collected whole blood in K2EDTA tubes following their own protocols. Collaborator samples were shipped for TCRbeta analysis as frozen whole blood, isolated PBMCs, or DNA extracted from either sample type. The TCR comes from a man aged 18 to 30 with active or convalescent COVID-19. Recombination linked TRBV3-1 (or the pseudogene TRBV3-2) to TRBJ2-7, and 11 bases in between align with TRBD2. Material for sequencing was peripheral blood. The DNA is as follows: TGTGCCAGCAGCCAACTAGCGGGAGGTCGCGAGCAGTACTTC. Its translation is CASSQLAGGREQYF.